Listed below are T cell receptor beta chains from one sample, sequenced in a study of PD-1 blockade in classical Hodgkin lymphoma. Clones were read by immunoSEQ multiplex PCR, and TCRdb kept only the in-frame ones, dropping some. The sample has under 60,000 clones; 73% are singletons. The starting material was peripheral blood mononuclear cells (PBMCs), obtained at baseline. Receptors were obtained from a human donor with classical Hodgkin lymphoma. The CDR3 runs from the conserved cysteine through the conserved F or W. Fields, in order: clone size, J gene, V gene, CDR3 protein. Size is stated for part of the rows, as once, few or many counts, or as a class when the clone is expanded.

size: .
J: TRBJ2-1
V: TRBV7-9
CDR3: CASSHNLHTQGRRANEQFF

size: .
J: TRBJ2-5
V: TRBV28
CDR3: CASSLYQGKGETQYF

size: .
J: TRBJ2-7
V: TRBV2
CDR3: CASSGTGYYEQYF

size: .
J: TRBJ2-7
V: TRBV2
CDR3: CASSGLGAAYEQYF

size: once
J: TRBJ1-1
V: TRBV4-1
CDR3: CASSQDRDRDRVKDTEAFF

size: .
J: TRBJ2-3
V: TRBV14
CDR3: CASSQLPDTQYF

size: .
J: TRBJ2-1
V: TRBV9
CDR3: CASSAHTGGLGEQFF

size: .
J: TRBJ1-4
V: TRBV6-1
CDR3: CASMSLSGTKKLFF

size: .
J: TRBJ1-2
V: TRBV7-2
CDR3: CASSVFRASAHGYTF

size: many
J: TRBJ1-3
V: TRBV5-4
CDR3: CASSRPDRRGNTIYF

size: .
J: TRBJ1-1
V: TRBV2
CDR3: CASSPMGAGVTEAFF

size: .
J: TRBJ1-1
V: TRBV2
CDR3: CASNLQGGNTEAFF

size: .
J: TRBJ1-2
V: TRBV6-1
CDR3: CASTTGWGGYTF

size: .
J: TRBJ2-2
V: TRBV29-1
CDR3: CSVGQNTGELFF

size: .
J: TRBJ1-1
V: TRBV7-2
CDR3: CASSFLGEGTEAFF

size: once
J: TRBJ1-5
V: TRBV7-9
CDR3: CASSAGTGGRNQPQHF

size: .
J: TRBJ2-2
V: TRBV6-5
CDR3: CASTQGSGTGELFF

size: .
J: TRBJ2-7
V: TRBV6-5
CDR3: CASSYGDPDTYEQYF

size: .
J: TRBJ2-2
V: TRBV23-1
CDR3: CASSQSGSPWELFF

size: .
J: TRBJ2-5
V: TRBV2
CDR3: CASRSHRGSETQYF

size: .
J: TRBJ2-3
V: TRBV5-1
CDR3: CASGVANADTQYF

size: .
J: TRBJ2-6
V: TRBV5-6
CDR3: CASSLAAQSSGANVLTF

size: .
J: TRBJ2-7
V: TRBV11-3
CDR3: CASSLGQPLYF

size: .
J: TRBJ2-3
V: TRBV12-5
CDR3: CASGVTGGEDTQYF

size: few
J: TRBJ1-2
V: TRBV5-1
CDR3: CASSPGGGNGYTF

size: few
J: TRBJ1-2
V: TRBV5-4
CDR3: CASSDVGDWGYTF

size: .
J: TRBJ2-7
V: TRBV27
CDR3: CASSLSGGPREQYF

size: .
J: TRBJ1-1
V: TRBV30
CDR3: CASTGHGAFF

size: few
J: TRBJ2-3
V: TRBV11-3
CDR3: CASSLRSGGSGDTQYF

size: .
J: TRBJ2-6
V: TRBV5-1
CDR3: CASSLAPGSGANVLTF

size: .
J: TRBJ1-5
V: TRBV6-1
CDR3: CASSDGHSNQPQHF

size: .
J: TRBJ1-1
V: TRBV6-1
CDR3: CASSEWDTEAFF

size: .
J: TRBJ2-1
V: TRBV13
CDR3: CASSLLSGTEQFF

size: once
J: TRBJ2-1
V: TRBV11-3
CDR3: CASSLFGQGSTYNEQFF

size: .
J: TRBJ2-7
V: TRBV11-2
CDR3: CASSFAGLSYEQYF

size: .
J: TRBJ2-1
V: TRBV9
CDR3: CASSVAGSYNEQFF

size: few
J: TRBJ1-2
V: TRBV19
CDR3: CASSVLPGTNYGYTF

size: .
J: TRBJ1-4
V: TRBV19
CDR3: CASLDRVKEKLFF

size: .
J: TRBJ2-1
V: TRBV29-1
CDR3: CSGTGVVEDEQFF

size: .
J: TRBJ2-7
V: TRBV5-6
CDR3: CASSLGGQVAYEQYF

size: .
J: TRBJ1-1
V: TRBV2
CDR3: CASHLDRGLAEAFF

size: few
J: TRBJ1-2
V: TRBV5-1
CDR3: CASRSDSTNYGYTF

size: medium-sized
J: TRBJ2-7
V: TRBV2
CDR3: CASSEESAGRAYEQYF